These 29 T cell receptor beta chains were sequenced from one sample in a study of blood T cells in healthy people across ages. A J-beta primer mix and a sample-barcoded 5' primer were used in a second PCR of roughly 7 to 12 cycles. TCRdb called the 5' RACE reads again in MiXCR, with one record for every CDR3 protein. The sample yields fewer than 700,000 distinct CDR3 sequences, approximately 40% seen once. Sequenced input: blood. The receptors come from a man older than 75 in good health.

This clonotype appeared a few times. V and J are TRBV5-1 and TRBJ2-3; 9 bases line up with TRBD1. CDR3 size: 15 residues. CDR1 is SGHRS and CDR2 is YFSETQ in the germline V gene. Trimming at V came to 3 bases and at J to 1 base, leaving 3 bases not matched to a gene. CDR3: CASSSRDRGTDTQYF. The CDR3 DNA sequence: TGCGCCAGCAGCTCTCGGGACAGGGGCACAGATACGCAGTATTTT.

This clonotype was counted a few times. The chain has TRBV28 and TRBJ2-4; 8 bases are a match to TRBD1. The end of the DNA is better explained by TRBJ2-7, so the J call may be wrong. This CDR3 has 14 residues. Germline CDR1 and CDR2: MDHEN and SYDVKM. CDR3 nucleotides: TGTGCCAGCAGTTTATACCAGGGGGCGAGCGAGCAGTACTTC. Its protein is CASSLYQGASEQYF.

The chain joins TRBV11-3 to TRBJ2-3, with 10 positions matching TRBD2. The length of the CDR3 is 16 residues. After removal of 2 bases from V and 6 bases from J, the junction contained 8 bases not matched to a gene. The germline CDR1 and CDR2 sequences are SGHNT and YENEEA. The CDR3 reads CASSLRASGSADTQYF. As DNA, the CDR3 is TGTGCCAGCAGCTTAAGGGCTAGCGGGAGTGCGGATACGCAGTATTTT.

The V and J genes are TRBV3-1 and TRBJ1-3; tentative D call: TRBD1 (6 bases). The CDR3 has 16 amino acids. The V and J ends lost 1 base and 2 bases respectively, with 12 bases between them. The germline V gene has CDR1 LGHDT and CDR2 YNNKEL (reference sequence). CDR3 region: CASSQVGTSTGNTIYF. The CDR3 DNA follows: TGTGCCAGCAGCCAAGTAGGGACAAGTACTGGAAACACCATATATTTT. The entire variable domain, with the rest obtained from reference TRBV3-1 and TRBJ1-3, is as follows: DTAVSQTPKYLVTQMGNDKSIKCEQNLGHDTMYWYKQDSKKFLKIMFSYNNKELIINETVPNRFSPKSPDKAHLNLHINSLELGDSAVYFCASSQVGTSTGNTIYFGEGSWLTVV.

The chain combines TRBV9 with TRBJ1-1; D ambiguous. In germline, CDR1 is SGDLS, CDR2 YYNGEE. This CDR3 has 12 amino acids. Trimming stripped 4 bases from V and 5 bases from J, with 9 bases between. Written as DNA, the CDR3 is TGTGCCAGCAGCAAGGAGGGTACTGAAGCTTTCTTT. It yields the protein CASSKEGTEAFF.

This chain connects TRBV7-6 to TRBJ2-2; D unresolved. The V gene's germline CDR1 is SGHVS and CDR2 FNYEAQ. This CDR3 region has 13 residues. V was shortened by 1 base and J by 7 bases, with 7 bases between the two germline ends. The CDR3 region is CASSLVVLGELFF. The CDR3 nucleotides read TGTGCCAGCAGCTTAGTAGTTCTCGGGGAGCTGTTTTTT.

This clonotype showed up just a few times. This chain connects TRBV28 to TRBJ2-1, with D possibly being TRBD1 or TRBD2 (5 bases each). Germline-derived CDR1 and CDR2 are MDHEN and SYDVKM. This CDR3 spans 14 amino acids. V lost 6 bases, J lost 1 base, and 10 bases lay in between. The CDR3 is CASRRGVSYNEQFF. In nucleotides, the CDR3 is TGTGCCAGCAGGCGAGGGGTTTCCTACAATGAGCAGTTCTTC. The full variable domain, in which reference TRBV28 and TRBJ2-1 provide the parts outside the CDR3, is DVKVTQSSRYLVKRTGEKVFLECVQDMDHENMFWYRQDPGLGLRLIYFSYDVKMKEKGDIPEGYSVSREKKERFSLILESASTNQTSMYLCASRRGVSYNEQFFGPGTRLTVL.

This clonotype was observed a handful of times. The V gene is TRBV11-2, the J gene TRBJ2-1; the D is unclear. The CDR3 loop spans 13 amino acids. V dropped 1 base and J dropped 8 bases, with 9 bases sitting between them. The V gene's germline CDR1 is SGHAT and CDR2 FQNNGV. The CDR3 DNA reads as TGTGCCAGCAGCTTAGTGTACGGCGATGAGCAGTTCTTC. This translates into CASSLVYGDEQFF.

In this sample, this clonotype turned up a few times. The chain recombines TRBV7-9 with TRBJ1-2; D perhaps matches TRBD1 (6 bases). CDR3 length: 13 residues. V lost 3 bases to trimming and J lost 5 bases, with 10 bases between them. From germline, CDR1 is SEHNR and CDR2 FQNEAQ (reference sequence). CDR3 region: CASSLWTDYGYTF. CDR3 DNA sequence: TGTGCCAGCAGCTTGTGGACAGATTATGGCTACACCTTC. The full variable domain, with the rest looked up from reference TRBV7-9 and TRBJ1-2, is DTGVSQNPRHKITKRGQNVTFRCDPISEHNRLYWYRQTLGQGPEFLTYFQNEAQLEKSRLLSDRFSAERPKGSFSTLEIQRTEQGDSAMYLCASSLWTDYGYTFGSGTRLTVV.

This clonotype showed up just a few times. V gene TRBV5-1 combines with J gene TRBJ2-3; 7 bases line up with TRBD2. Germline CDR1 reads SGHRS; CDR2 reads YFSETQ. The CDR3 totals 16 residues. V was clipped by 1 base and J by 2 bases; unmatched bases: 7. The DNA for the CDR3 is TGCGCCAGCAGCTTGATTCCTAGCGGCAACACAGATACGCAGTATTTT. This gives the protein CASSLIPSGNTDTQYF.

V is TRBV20-1 and J is TRBJ2-5, with no clear D. The CDR3 consists of 13 residues. CDR1 and CDR2 (germline): DFQATT, SNEGSKA (reference sequence). Trimming took 5 bases from V and 2 from J, leaving 12 bases between them. The CDR3 bases are TGCAGTGCTCCTCTTTTTGGACAAGAGACCCAGTACTTC. Translated, it gives CSAPLFGQETQYF.

The chain is built from TRBV20-1 and TRBJ2-7, with D possibly TRBD2 on 6 matching bases. Trimming took 6 bases from V and 2 from J, leaving 11 bases between them. The CDR3 runs 12 residues. CDR1 and CDR2 from the germline V gene are DFQATT and SNEGSKA (reference sequence). The chain's CDR3 is CSAAWGAYEQYF. The CDR3 coding sequence is TGCAGTGCCGCGTGGGGGGCCTACGAGCAGTACTTC.

This chain connects TRBV15 to TRBJ1-2; 8 nucleotides line up with TRBD1. There are 17 residues in the CDR3. Germline-derived CDR1 and CDR2 are LNHNV and YYDKDF (reference sequence). J gave up 8 bases and V 0 bases, and 14 bases lay outside the gene matches. Here the CDR3 DNA reads TGTGCCACCAGCAGAGACCCAGGACAGGGAACGATGGGAGGCTACACCTTC. It codes for CATSRDPGQGTMGGYTF.

This clonotype was seen more than once but under ten times. The chain links TRBV20-1 to TRBJ1-2, with D possibly TRBD1 on 6 matching bases. V was cut by 0 bases and J by 4 bases, with 15 bases left in between. The CDR3 extends over 15 amino acids. Per germline, CDR1 DFQATT and CDR2 SNEGSKA (reference sequence). The CDR3 reads CSARDLGGVVYGYTF. CDR3 nucleotides: TGCAGTGCTAGAGATTTGGGGGGCGTTGTCTATGGCTACACCTTC.

This clonotype was picked up one time. The V call is TRBV27, the J call TRBJ2-6; D is ambiguous. Trimming took off 4 bases at V and 0 bases at J, with 10 bases between the two ends. CDR3 length equals 16 residues. Germline assignment: CDR1 MNHEY and CDR2 SMNVEV (reference sequence). The CDR3 loop is CASSSFHDSGANVLTF. The CDR3 nucleotides read TGTGCCAGCAGTTCCTTTCATGACTCTGGGGCCAACGTCCTGACTTTC.

This sequence joins TRBV28 and TRBJ1-1; D is uncertain. Germline assignment: CDR1 MDHEN and CDR2 SYDVKM. The CDR3 length is 15 residues. The V gene lost 5 bases and the J gene lost 0 bases, with 13 bases spanning the gap. In DNA form, the CDR3 reads TGTGCCAGCAGTGACCCGAGGAGAATGAACACTGAAGCTTTCTTT. Amino acid sequence: CASSDPRRMNTEAFF.

V and J are TRBV7-9 and TRBJ2-5, with D perhaps TRBD2 (6 bases). The CDR3 has 15 amino acids. V shed 5 bases and J shed 11 bases, with 24 bases lying between them. Per the germline V gene, CDR1 is SEHNR and CDR2 is FQNEAQ (reference sequence). The CDR3 DNA reads as TGTGCCAGCAGCGAGGTCGGGAGTCCCTACAATGAGCAGTACTTC. It codes for CASSEVGSPYNEQYF.

This clonotype was picked up many times. This rearrangement joins TRBV13 to TRBJ2-7, with 10 bases fitting TRBD1. The V gene's germline CDR1 is PRHDT and CDR2 FYEKMQ (reference sequence). CDR3 length equals 17 residues. V gave up 5 bases and J gave up 1 base; unmatched junction bases: 11. For the CDR3, the DNA is TGTGCCAGCAGCCATTCTGACAGGGGGCTTTTTTCCTACGAGCAGTACTTC. As protein: CASSHSDRGLFSYEQYF.

This chain connects TRBV6-2 or TRBV6-3 to TRBJ2-7; D tentatively reads TRBD1 or TRBD2 (5 bases each). CDR1 is MNHEY, CDR2 SVGEGT, per germline. The ends were cut back, 7 bases at V and 1 base at J, with 17 bases in the middle. CDR3 length: 15 residues. CDR3 sequence reads: CASITTGTQSYEQYF. DNA for the CDR3: TGTGCCAGCATAACAACCGGGACGCAATCCTACGAGCAGTACTTC.

In its sample, this clonotype was seen many times. The rearrangement joins TRBV4-2 to TRBJ2-5; 9 positions match TRBD2. Germline V gene data show CDR1 as LGHNA and CDR2 as YNFKEQ. The CDR3 has 18 amino acids. Unmatched junction bases numbered 14, after V lost 1 base and J lost 5 bases. The CDR3 region is CASSQGGRASGTLETQYF. CDR3 coding DNA: TGTGCCAGCAGCCAAGGGGGTAGGGCTAGCGGGACCTTGGAGACCCAGTACTTC.

The rearrangement uses TRBV30 and TRBJ2-5, with D tentatively TRBD1 (5 bases). Germline lookup yields CDR1 GTSNPN and CDR2 SVGIG (reference sequence). Trimming pared 0 bases from V and 4 bases from J, leaving 6 bases between. The CDR3 consists of 12 residues. The CDR3 loop reads CAWSVQVETQYF. The CDR3 nucleotides are TGTGCCTGGAGTGTACAGGTAGAGACCCAGTACTTC.

The rearrangement joins TRBV7-2 to TRBJ2-5, with TRBD1 matching 8 bases. Germline V gives CDR1 SGHTA, CDR2 FQGNSA. The CDR3 totals 17 residues. V lost 1 base to trimming and J lost 5 bases; unmatched junction nucleotides: 12. The CDR3 bases are TGTGCCAGCAGCTTAGGCGGGGCAGGGGGCGCTTTGGAGACCCAGTACTTC. Encoded protein: CASSLGGAGGALETQYF.

This clonotype was picked up many times. The chain links TRBV28 to TRBJ1-1; D is possibly TRBD1 (6 bases). Per germline, CDR1 MDHEN and CDR2 SYDVKM. V lost 2 bases, J lost 0 bases, and 10 bases lay in between. This CDR3 is built from 15 residues. The CDR3 here is CASSLKDRLNTEAFF. The CDR3 DNA reads as TGTGCCAGCAGTTTAAAAGACAGGTTGAACACTGAAGCTTTCTTT.

The rearrangement links TRBV28 to TRBJ1-6; D gene unclear. The CDR3 contains 18 residues. Trimming removed 5 bases at V and 0 bases at J, with 17 bases between. CDR1 and CDR2 (germline): MDHEN, SYDVKM. The CDR3 nucleotides are TGTGCCAGCAGTGACCGCCCGGTGGGCCGCTCCTATAATTCACCCCTCCACTTT. Its translation is CASSDRPVGRSYNSPLHF.

This clonotype was seen a few times. The J gene is TRBJ2-7, the V gene TRBV7-9; 9 nucleotides match TRBD1. This CDR3 is built from 15 residues. Trimming removed 1 base from V and 5 bases from J; junction bases left unmatched: 6. Germline lookup yields CDR1 SEHNR and CDR2 FQNEAQ (reference sequence). For the CDR3, the DNA is TGTGCCAGCAGCTTAGTCACAGGGGGCATCGACGAGCAGTACTTC. It codes for CASSLVTGGIDEQYF.

This clonotype was detected only a few times. V usage is TRBV6-5 and J usage is TRBJ1-1; 7 bases line up with TRBD1. The germline CDR1 and CDR2 sequences are MNHEY and SVGAGI. This CDR3 spans 12 amino acids. With 6 bases clipped from V and 9 bases from J, the junction kept 7 bases outside the gene matches. CDR3 sequence (DNA): TGTGCCAGCAGCCGAAAGGACAGGAAAGCTTTCTTT. It yields the protein CASSRKDRKAFF.

The chain combines TRBV6-2 or TRBV6-3 with TRBJ2-3; D perhaps matches TRBD1 (5 bases). Trimming stripped 4 bases from V and 4 bases from J, with 12 bases between. The CDR3 contains 14 residues. Germline V gene data show CDR1 as MNHEY and CDR2 as SVGEGT. The CDR3 DNA reads TGTGCCAGCAGTTCCACCCTCAGGGCAGATACGCAGTATTTT. Encoded protein: CASSSTLRADTQYF.

V usage is TRBV30 and J usage is TRBJ2-3; possible D gene TRBD2, 5 bases. The CDR3 sequence is 15 residues long. Germline V gene sequence: CDR1 GTSNPN, CDR2 SVGIG (reference sequence). V lost 4 bases and J lost 0, with 14 bases in between. DNA for the CDR3: TGTGCCTGGATCGGCGCGGGCCTAAGCACAGATACGCAGTATTTT. Translation gives CAWIGAGLSTDTQYF.

This clonotype was seen many times. The chain uses TRBV29-1 and TRBJ2-1, with 11 bases matching TRBD2. This CDR3 is built from 14 residues. Trimming removed 6 bases from V and 3 bases from J; junction bases left unmatched: 4. Per germline, CDR1 SQVTM and CDR2 ANQGSEA. In DNA form, the CDR3 reads TGCAGCGTGGGGACTAGCGGTAACTACAATGAGCAGTTCTTC. It specifies CSVGTSGNYNEQFF.